This T cell receptor (beta chain) comes out of a study of shared clonotypes between healthy human individuals. Findings and limits, study-wide: Among several donors, about 5% of naive CD4 clonotypes were found in common.

Points on this clone: The target antigen is unknown.

Splitting of CD4+ cells produced CD45RA+ naive and CD45RA-negative memory subsets. Assay used: immunoSEQ multiplex PCR; TCRdb lists only in-frame clones, some missing. The sample yields about 980,000 clones, around 80% seen once. Germline V gives CDR1 SGHNT, CDR2 YYREEE (reference sequence). V dropped 4 bases and J dropped 2 bases, with 9 bases sitting between them. This CDR3 has 14 amino acids. Sequencing was carried out using memory CD4+ T cells sorted from blood. The subset is: CD45RA-negative fraction. The chain joins TRBV5-4 to TRBJ2-2; D is ambiguous. The TCR comes from a young man in good health. The CDR3 DNA follows: TGTGCCAGCAGCCCCGGGTTTAACACCGGGGAGCTGTTTTTT. It encodes CASSPGFNTGELFF.